The rows below give T cell receptor beta chains drawn from one sample of a study of blood T cell repertoires in COVID-19. Measured with immunoSEQ multiplex PCR; TCRdb has only the in-frame clones, and not every one. In the table there are roughly 200,000 clones, about 93% of which are singletons. The sample was peripheral blood. These receptors were obtained from a man aged 45-65 years with acute or convalescent COVID-19. Each CDR3 is given with its conserved first and last residue. The order of the fields is D gene, V gene, J gene, clone size, CDR3 protein, CDR3 DNA. A D gene is named only where the DNA matches it firmly. Not every row has a clone size; where given, it reads once, few, many or a size class.

-	TRBV5-4	TRBJ1-6	-	CASRPGESSYNSPLHF	TGTGCCAGCAGACCCGGGGAGAGCTCCTATAATTCACCCCTCCACTTT
-	TRBV24-1	TRBJ2-5	once	CATSVGGAWDQETQYF	TGTGCCACCAGTGTAGGAGGCGCATGGGATCAAGAGACCCAGTACTTC
-	TRBV18	TRBJ1-5	-	CASSPLSGNQPQHF	TGTGCCAGCTCACCTCTTTCCGGCAATCAGCCCCAGCATTTT
TRBD1	TRBV3-1/TRBV3-2	TRBJ2-7	few	CASSQEYGTGGPRSSYEQYF	TGTGCCAGCAGCCAAGAATACGGGACAGGGGGACCCCGGAGCTCCTACGAGCAGTACTTC
-	TRBV6-6	TRBJ1-3	-	CASSYSGSGNTIYF	TGTGCCAGCAGTTACAGCGGCTCTGGAAACACCATATATTTT
TRBD2	TRBV27	TRBJ2-3	-	CASSSRSGTSGTTDTQYF	TGTGCCAGCAGTTCGCGATCCGGGACTAGCGGGACCACAGATACGCAGTATTTT
TRBD1	TRBV13	TRBJ2-7	-	CASSLVRTGKAYEQYF	TGTGCCAGCAGCTTAGTGCGGACAGGGAAGGCCTACGAGCAGTACTTC
-	TRBV6-2/TRBV6-3	TRBJ1-5	-	CASSYSILPVQNQPQHF	TGTGCCAGCAGTTACTCGATCTTACCCGTTCAGAACCAGCCCCAGCATTTT
TRBD1	TRBV10-3	TRBJ1-5	-	CAISHDQGGFGNQPQHF	TGTGCCATCAGTCACGACCAGGGGGGTTTTGGCAATCAGCCCCAGCATTTT
-	TRBV5-1	TRBJ2-2	-	CASSYTRLTGELFF	TGCGCCAGCAGCTACACTAGGTTAACCGGGGAGCTGTTTTTT
-	TRBV6-5	TRBJ1-5	once	CASTQSGGGQPQHF	TGTGCCAGCACCCAATCGGGGGGAGGTCAGCCCCAGCATTTT
TRBD1	TRBV30	TRBJ2-5	-	CAGRSGGAQETQYF	TGTGCCGGCCGGTCAGGGGGCGCCCAAGAGACCCAGTACTTC
TRBD1	TRBV12-3/TRBV12-4	TRBJ2-7	-	CASSWDRVDEQYF	TGTGCCAGCAGCTGGGACAGGGTCGACGAGCAGTACTTC
TRBD2	TRBV28	TRBJ2-1	-	CASSPRAGGPYNEQFF	TGTGCCAGCAGTCCCCGGGCGGGAGGCCCCTACAATGAGCAGTTCTTC
-	TRBV15	TRBJ2-2	-	CATSRDLEGAYTGELFF	TGTGCCACCAGCAGAGATCTGGAGGGGGCGTACACCGGGGAGCTGTTTTTT
TRBD1	TRBV28	TRBJ1-1	-	CASRPTGARGTEAFF	TGTGCCAGCAGACCGACAGGGGCTAGAGGCACTGAAGCTTTCTTT
TRBD1	TRBV2	TRBJ1-5	-	CASSEEGGVNQPQHF	TGTGCCAGCAGTGAAGAAGGGGGCGTCAATCAGCCCCAGCATTTT
-	TRBV6-5	TRBJ1-5	once	CASNLGRQLNQPQHF	TGTGCCAGCAATTTGGGCCGCCAGCTCAATCAGCCCCAGCATTTT
TRBD1	TRBV9	TRBJ2-5	-	CASSVGAGGRGETQYF	TGTGCCAGCAGCGTAGGAGCAGGGGGCCGCGGAGAGACCCAGTACTTC
TRBD1	TRBV2	TRBJ1-6	-	CASIPGQGVSPLHF	TGTGCCAGCATACCGGGACAGGGGGTTTCACCCCTCCACTTT
TRBD2	TRBV7-2	TRBJ2-5	-	CASSLVSAGGQETQYF	TGTGCCAGCAGCTTAGTCTCAGCGGGGGGCCAAGAGACCCAGTACTTC
TRBD1	TRBV6-5	TRBJ2-7	-	CASSYKRGLAYEQYF	TGTGCCAGCAGTTACAAGAGGGGGCTGGCCTACGAGCAGTACTTC
TRBD2	TRBV7-8	TRBJ2-7	once	CASSPSSGRAYEQYF	TGTGCCAGCAGCCCCTCTTCTGGGAGGGCCTACGAGCAGTACTTC
-	TRBV5-1	TRBJ1-4	-	CASSLAGGRRATNEKLFF	TGCGCCAGCAGCTTGGCCGGGGGAAGGCGTGCAACTAATGAAAAACTGTTTTTT
-	TRBV5-5	TRBJ1-4	-	CASVPGETNEKLFF	TGTGCCAGCGTCCCAGGGGAAACTAATGAAAAACTGTTTTTT
-	TRBV7-9	TRBJ1-2	-	CASSHRDTNYGYTF	TGTGCCAGCAGCCATCGGGACACTAACTATGGCTACACCTTC
TRBD1	TRBV3-1/TRBV3-2	TRBJ1-3	-	CASSQWTGKSGNTIYF	TGTGCCAGCAGCCAATGGACAGGGAAATCGGGAAACACCATATATTTT
TRBD1	TRBV28	TRBJ1-2	-	CASSRVKTGYGYTF	TGTGCCAGCAGTAGGGTAAAGACAGGGTATGGCTACACCTTC
-	TRBV5-6	TRBJ1-3	-	CASSLVGGETFSGNTIYF	TGTGCCAGCAGCTTGGTCGGAGGGGAGACTTTCTCTGGAAACACCATATATTTT
TRBD1	TRBV7-9	TRBJ2-3	-	CASSQQGGFDTQYF	TGTGCCAGCAGCCAACAGGGGGGATTTGATACGCAGTATTTT
TRBD2	TRBV7-3	TRBJ2-3	-	CASGSGGNRDTQYF	TGTGCCAGCGGGAGCGGGGGGAATCGTGATACGCAGTATTTT
-	TRBV4-1	TRBJ1-1	-	CASSQGTSETAFF	TGCGCCAGCAGCCAGGGGACAAGTGAGACAGCTTTCTTT
TRBD1	TRBV4-2	TRBJ2-2	-	CASSQELQGASGELFF	TGTGCCAGCAGCCAAGAATTACAGGGGGCGTCCGGGGAGCTGTTTTTT
TRBD1	TRBV30	TRBJ2-7	-	CAWSRDSYEQYF	TGTGCCTGGAGTCGGGACAGCTACGAGCAGTACTTC
-	TRBV9	TRBJ2-3	-	CASSASTADTQYF	TGTGCCAGCAGCGCCTCGACAGCAGATACGCAGTATTTT
TRBD2	TRBV6-5	TRBJ2-1	-	CASSSGLRTEQFF	TGTGCCAGCAGTTCGGGACTACGAACTGAGCAGTTCTTC
-	TRBV19	TRBJ1-5	-	CASSIDVAGNYQPQHF	TGTGCCAGTAGTATAGATGTAGCAGGGAACTATCAGCCCCAGCATTTT
-	TRBV6-5	TRBJ1-2	once	CASSYTPPSSRGYTF	TGTGCCAGCAGTTACACTCCTCCAAGTTCTCGGGGCTACACCTTC
TRBD1	TRBV20-1	TRBJ1-2	-	CSASPGTGINYGYTF	TGCAGTGCTAGTCCCGGGACAGGGATTAACTATGGCTACACCTTC
-	TRBV28	TRBJ1-2	-	CASGGGYGYTF	TGTGCCAGCGGCGGGGGTTATGGCTACACCTTC
TRBD1	TRBV19	TRBJ2-3	-	CASGRGLTDTQYF	TGTGCCAGCGGCAGGGGGCTGACAGATACGCAGTATTTT
-	TRBV19	TRBJ2-2	-	CASSTIHGGELFF	TGTGCCAGTAGTACAATCCACGGCGGGGAGCTGTTTTTT
-	TRBV27	TRBJ2-2	-	CASRLTGTGELFF	TGTGCCAGCAGGCTAACAGGGACCGGGGAGCTGTTTTTT
-	TRBV28	TRBJ2-7	-	CASRGGGAYEQYF	TGTGCCAGCAGAGGAGGGGGGGCCTACGAGCAGTACTTC
TRBD1	TRBV30	TRBJ1-4	-	CAWGTGRLANEKLFF	TGTGCCTGGGGGACAGGGAGACTGGCTAATGAAAAACTGTTTTTT
-	TRBV7-9	TRBJ2-5	-	CASSLAGVGETQYF	TGTGCCAGCAGCTTAGCAGGGGTCGGGGAGACCCAGTACTTC
-	TRBV11-1	TRBJ1-4	-	CASSQGTTNEKLFF	TGTGCCAGCAGCCAGGGAACAACTAATGAAAAACTGTTTTTT
TRBD2	TRBV2	TRBJ2-5	-	CASSETRLAWETQYF	TGTGCCAGCAGTGAAACCCGACTAGCTTGGGAGACCCAGTACTTC
-	TRBV4-3	TRBJ1-4	-	CASSQGIRNRRPTNEKLFF	TGCGCCAGCAGCCAAGGTATCAGGAACAGGCGACCAACTAATGAAAAACTGTTTTTT
TRBD1	TRBV6-2/TRBV6-3	TRBJ1-2	-	CASSYDRAYGYTF	TGTGCCAGCAGTTATGACAGGGCCTATGGCTACACCTTC
-	TRBV4-3	TRBJ1-4	-	CASSQRGGHNEKLFF	TGCGCCAGCAGCCAGAGGGGGGGTCATAATGAAAAACTGTTTTTT
TRBD2	TRBV3-1/TRBV3-2	TRBJ2-5	-	CASSHGRTSLETQYF	TGTGCCAGCAGCCATGGGAGGACTAGCCTTGAGACCCAGTACTTC
-	TRBV27	TRBJ2-2	once	CASSFSQGVTGELFF	TGTGCCAGCAGTTTCTCACAGGGAGTCACCGGGGAGCTGTTTTTT
-	TRBV6-6	TRBJ1-1	-	CASRQQGMNTEAFF	TGTGCCAGCAGGCAACAGGGCATGAACACTGAAGCTTTCTTT
-	TRBV4-1	TRBJ1-5	-	CASSQDLGGIYQPQHF	TGCGCCAGCAGCCAAGATCTGGGGGGAATTTATCAGCCCCAGCATTTT